This T cell receptor beta chain was recovered during a study of cytomegalovirus exposure and HLA in healthy donors. Study-level points and caveats: A previous analysis found most TCR beta V segments productive roughly 87% or roughly 30% of the time. The later analysis indicated that the majority of CMV-associated TCR beta chains appeared HLA-restricted.

PCR involved 60 Vbeta and 13 Jbeta primers. The repertoire was sequenced with immunoSEQ multiplex PCR; TCRdb's copy has only in-frame clones and lacks some. The sample contains about 110,000 clones, about 79% of which appear only once. The V and J ends lost 5 bases and 0 bases respectively, with 10 bases between them. Looked up from germline, CDR1 is SGHNT and CDR2 is YENEEA. The CDR3 contains 15 residues. Note on this clone: Its target is not known.

The receptor was isolated from a man in his forties or fifties in good health and CMV-seropositive. Sequences were obtained from PBMCs. The chain uses TRBV11-3 and TRBJ2-2, with D possibly TRBD1 on 6 matching bases. DNA of the CDR3: TGTGCCAGCAGCCCGGACAGAGCGAACACCGGGGAGCTGTTTTTT. Translating gives CASSPDRANTGELFF. The variable domain in full, completed from reference TRBV11-3 and TRBJ2-2, reads EAGVVQSPRYKIIEKKQPVAFWCNPISGHNTLYWYLQNLGQGPELLIRYENEEAVDDSQLPKDRFSAERLKGVDSTLKIQPAELGDSAVYLCASSPDRANTGELFFGEGSRLTVL.